The 9 T cell receptor beta chains given below trace back to one sample, sequenced in a study of T cell responses to AZD1222 COVID-19 vaccine. Produced via immunoSEQ multiplex PCR; TCRdb's table is partial and in-frame only. The sample yields tens of thousands of clones, 85% to 95% seen once. Specimen: peripheral blood, collected 28 days after the second dose of the MenACWY control vaccine. The source of these receptors is an adult who received the MenACWY meningococcal vaccine as a control.

The chain recombines TRBV9 with TRBJ2-3; D is tentatively TRBD1 or TRBD2 (5 bases each). Germline lookup yields CDR1 SGDLS and CDR2 YYNGEE. This CDR3 contains 15 residues. Trimming took off 5 bases at V and 5 bases at J, with 18 bases between the two ends. CDR3 region: CASSFLPGRGDTQYF. CDR3 coding DNA: TGTGCCAGCAGTTTTCTTCCGGGACGAGGAGATACGCAGTATTTT.

The J gene is TRBJ2-1, the V gene TRBV30; tentative D call: TRBD1 (6 bases). This CDR3 spans 15 amino acids. Germline-derived CDR1 and CDR2 are GTSNPN and SVGIG (reference sequence). V was trimmed by 0 bases and J by 6 bases, leaving 15 bases between them. CDR3 nucleotide sequence: TGTGCCTGGAGTGTACCACAGGGAGATATCAATGAGCAGTTCTTC. The encoded protein is CAWSVPQGDINEQFF. Filled out from reference TRBV30 and TRBJ2-1, the complete variable domain reads SQTIHQWPATLVQPVGSPLSLECTVEGTSNPNLYWYRQAAGRGLQLLFYSVGIGQISSEVPQNLSASRPQDRQFILSSKKLLLSDSGFYLCAWSVPQGDINEQFFGPGTRLTVL.

This rearrangement joins TRBV7-9 to TRBJ1-1, with D possibly matching TRBD1 (5 bases). In germline, CDR1 is SEHNR, CDR2 FQNEAQ (reference sequence). The CDR3 sequence is 15 residues long. The V end was cut by 6 bases, the J end by 0 bases, with 14 bases between. In nucleotides, the CDR3 is TGTGCCAGCAGTCCAGATACAGGTTTGAACACTGAAGCTTTCTTT. Its translation: CASSPDTGLNTEAFF.

This clone was seen a single time. This CDR3 is CASSRDTMNTEAFF. In DNA, the CDR3 is TGTGCCAGCAGCAGGGACACCATGAACACTGAAGCTTTCTTT. This chain uses TRBV6-6 with TRBJ1-1; a weak D match, TRBD1 (6 bases). V was clipped by 6 bases and J by 0 bases, with 11 bases between them. CDR1 is MNHNY, CDR2 SVGAGI, per germline (reference sequence). The CDR3 extends over 14 amino acids.

This rearrangement joins TRBV7-3 to TRBJ2-6; TRBD1 might be the D (5 bases). Trimming took off 4 bases at V and 4 bases at J, with 20 bases between the two ends. From germline, CDR1 is SGHTA and CDR2 FQGTGA. The length of the CDR3 is 18 residues. The CDR3 here is CASSSARTPFGGANVLTF. The CDR3 DNA sequence: TGTGCCAGCAGCTCCGCCAGGACACCTTTCGGGGGGGCCAACGTCCTGACTTTC.

The V call is TRBV15, the J call TRBJ1-1, with 8 bases fitting TRBD1. This CDR3 region has 16 residues. With 2 bases clipped from V and 2 bases from J, the junction kept 7 bases outside the gene matches. CDR1 and CDR2 (germline): LNHNV, YYDKDF (reference sequence). CDR3 in amino acids: CATSRRAGTGNTEAFF. For the CDR3, the DNA is TGTGCCACCAGCAGAAGAGCCGGGACAGGTAACACTGAAGCTTTCTTT.

This clone was seen once. The J gene is TRBJ2-3, the V gene TRBV5-1; 7 bases line up with TRBD2. Germline lookup yields CDR1 SGHRS and CDR2 YFSETQ. This CDR3 is built from 15 residues. V lost 3 bases to trimming and J lost 2 bases; unmatched junction nucleotides: 6. Written as DNA, the CDR3 is TGCGCCAGCAGCTCAGGACTAGTGCTCACAGATACGCAGTATTTT. Residues: CASSSGLVLTDTQYF.

The rearrangement links TRBV9 to TRBJ2-3; TRBD2 matches 14 bases. Germline CDR1 SGDLS, CDR2 YYNGEE. The length of the CDR3 is 15 residues. V lost 5 bases to trimming and J lost 6 bases; unmatched junction nucleotides: 5. This chain's CDR3 is CASSIGTSGSDTQYF. DNA for the CDR3: TGTGCCAGCAGTATAGGGACTAGCGGGAGTGATACGCAGTATTTT.

The V gene is TRBV12-3 or TRBV12-4, the J gene TRBJ2-1, with D hard to call. The CDR3 sequence is 13 residues long. V lost 2 bases and J 4 bases, leaving 6 bases between the germline ends. The CDR3 loop is CASSLLEYNEQFF. In nucleotides, the CDR3 is TGTGCCAGCAGTTTACTAGAATACAATGAGCAGTTCTTC.